This is a list of T cell receptor beta chains from one sample in a study of cytomegalovirus exposure and HLA in healthy donors. The assay was immunoSEQ multiplex PCR, and TCRdb's table has in-frame clones only and misses some. This table has 150,000 to 160,000 clones, more than 70% appearing once. The source material was PBMCs. These receptors all come from a woman in her thirties or forties in good health and CMV-seropositive. The CDR3 runs from the conserved cysteine through the conserved F or W. Fields, in order: D gene, J gene, V gene, CDR3 protein. The D gene is left open where the match is weak.

d_gene: TRBD2
j_gene: TRBJ2-1
v_gene: TRBV30
CDR3aa: CAWSKFEREDNEQFF

d_gene: -
j_gene: TRBJ2-7
v_gene: TRBV30
CDR3aa: CAWAGQFTYEQYF

d_gene: TRBD2
j_gene: TRBJ2-2
v_gene: TRBV4-2
CDR3aa: CASSPPGAGGAGELFF

d_gene: -
j_gene: TRBJ1-5
v_gene: TRBV2
CDR3aa: CASTRDNYSNQPQHF

d_gene: TRBD1
j_gene: TRBJ1-2
v_gene: TRBV6-6
CDR3aa: CASSRDRWDGYTF

d_gene: TRBD2
j_gene: TRBJ2-7
v_gene: TRBV9
CDR3aa: CASSPGGAQLWDEQYF

d_gene: TRBD1
j_gene: TRBJ2-3
v_gene: TRBV5-6
CDR3aa: CASSFSDRGTTDTQYF

d_gene: -
j_gene: TRBJ1-2
v_gene: TRBV15
CDR3aa: CATSRDPGNYGYTF

d_gene: TRBD1
j_gene: TRBJ2-5
v_gene: TRBV28
CDR3aa: CASRLLGTGKETQYF

d_gene: TRBD1
j_gene: TRBJ2-1
v_gene: TRBV7-3
CDR3aa: CASSLTGGQGGMNEQFF

d_gene: -
j_gene: TRBJ1-1
v_gene: TRBV18
CDR3aa: CASSPNRGSNTEAFF

d_gene: TRBD2
j_gene: TRBJ2-7
v_gene: TRBV6-1
CDR3aa: CASRPGLAESYEQYF

d_gene: TRBD1
j_gene: TRBJ1-1
v_gene: TRBV7-2
CDR3aa: CASSLGQGATEAFF

d_gene: -
j_gene: TRBJ2-7
v_gene: TRBV5-4
CDR3aa: CASSPDTSYEQYF

d_gene: TRBD2
j_gene: TRBJ2-5
v_gene: TRBV30
CDR3aa: CAWSPKGLAGGQTQYF

d_gene: TRBD1
j_gene: TRBJ1-2
v_gene: TRBV28
CDR3aa: CASRTPQGANGYTF

d_gene: TRBD2
j_gene: TRBJ2-5
v_gene: TRBV30
CDR3aa: CAWGPGLLKETQYF

d_gene: -
j_gene: TRBJ2-3
v_gene: TRBV19
CDR3aa: CASSIAAGTDTQYF

d_gene: -
j_gene: TRBJ2-5
v_gene: TRBV29-1
CDR3aa: CSVQGRVGETQYF

d_gene: -
j_gene: TRBJ2-1
v_gene: TRBV11-3
CDR3aa: CASSPRWGQAGGEQFF

d_gene: TRBD2
j_gene: TRBJ2-5
v_gene: TRBV6-5
CDR3aa: CASSYMRTSGQEAQYF

d_gene: TRBD1
j_gene: TRBJ2-7
v_gene: TRBV12-5
CDR3aa: CASGPGTGGWDEQYF

d_gene: TRBD2
j_gene: TRBJ2-2
v_gene: TRBV11-2
CDR3aa: CASSSPPWAGANTGELFF

d_gene: TRBD1
j_gene: TRBJ2-7
v_gene: TRBV28
CDR3aa: CASRGQGGSYEQYF

d_gene: -
j_gene: TRBJ2-7
v_gene: TRBV5-1
CDR3aa: CASSLEVSRIDYEQYF

d_gene: TRBD2
j_gene: TRBJ2-1
v_gene: TRBV5-1
CDR3aa: CASSPRTSGSPYNEQFF

d_gene: TRBD2
j_gene: TRBJ2-5
v_gene: TRBV19
CDR3aa: CASRKSGSETQYF

d_gene: TRBD1
j_gene: TRBJ1-5
v_gene: TRBV2
CDR3aa: CASRDRANQPQHF

d_gene: -
j_gene: TRBJ2-7
v_gene: TRBV18
CDR3aa: CASSPNTIAQAANEQYF

d_gene: -
j_gene: TRBJ2-7
v_gene: TRBV11-1
CDR3aa: CASSLGYYSYEQYF

d_gene: TRBD2
j_gene: TRBJ2-1
v_gene: TRBV4-2
CDR3aa: CASSHQIFTTSGNYNEQFF

d_gene: TRBD1
j_gene: TRBJ2-7
v_gene: TRBV2
CDR3aa: CATQGPTLYEQYF